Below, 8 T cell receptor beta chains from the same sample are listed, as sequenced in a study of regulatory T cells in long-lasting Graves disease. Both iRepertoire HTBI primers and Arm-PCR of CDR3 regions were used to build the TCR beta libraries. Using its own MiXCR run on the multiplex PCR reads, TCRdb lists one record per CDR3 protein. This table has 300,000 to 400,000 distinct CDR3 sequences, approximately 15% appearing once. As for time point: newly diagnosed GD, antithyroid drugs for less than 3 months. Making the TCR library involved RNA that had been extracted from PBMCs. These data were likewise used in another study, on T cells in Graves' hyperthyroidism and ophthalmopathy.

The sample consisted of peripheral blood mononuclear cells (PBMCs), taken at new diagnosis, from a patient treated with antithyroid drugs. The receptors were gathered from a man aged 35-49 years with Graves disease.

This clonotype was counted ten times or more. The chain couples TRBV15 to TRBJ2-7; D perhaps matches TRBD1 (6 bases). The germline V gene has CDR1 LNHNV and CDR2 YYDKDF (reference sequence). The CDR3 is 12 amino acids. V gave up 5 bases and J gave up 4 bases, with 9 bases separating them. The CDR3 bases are TGTGCCACCAGCGGTCAGGGGTACGAGCAGTACTTC. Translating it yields CATSGQGYEQYF.

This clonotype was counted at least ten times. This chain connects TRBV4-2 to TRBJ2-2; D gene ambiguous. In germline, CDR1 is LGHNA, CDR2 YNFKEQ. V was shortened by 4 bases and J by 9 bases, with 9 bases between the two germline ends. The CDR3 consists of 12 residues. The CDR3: CASSRDRRELFF. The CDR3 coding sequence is TGTGCCAGCAGCCGAGACCGGAGGGAGCTGTTTTTT.

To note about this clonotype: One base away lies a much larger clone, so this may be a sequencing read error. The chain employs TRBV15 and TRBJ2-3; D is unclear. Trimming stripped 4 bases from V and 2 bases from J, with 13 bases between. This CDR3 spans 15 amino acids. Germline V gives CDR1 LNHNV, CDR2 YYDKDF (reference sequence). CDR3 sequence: CATSKHTAATDTQYF. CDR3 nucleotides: TGTGCCACCAGCAAGCACACCGCGGCCACAGATACGCAGTATTTT. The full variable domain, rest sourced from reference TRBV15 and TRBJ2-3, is DAMVIQNPRYQVTQFGKPVTLSCSQTLNHNVMYWYQQKSSQAPKLLFHYYDKDFNNEADTPDNFQSRRPNTSFCFLDIRSPGLGDTAMYLCATSKHTAATDTQYFGPGTRLTVL.

In nucleotides, the CDR3 is TGTGCCAGCAGTAGAGGGGCGGGATATGGAGGAGGCACCGGGGAGCTGTTTTTT. Translated: CASSRGAGYGGGTGELFF. This sequence joins TRBV6-2 or TRBV6-3 and TRBJ2-2; TRBD2 is a possible D gene (6 bases). The CDR3 sequence is 18 residues long. Germline CDR1 is MNHEY and CDR2 is SVGEGT. With 5 bases removed from V and 4 bases from J, the gap between germline ends came to 23 bases.

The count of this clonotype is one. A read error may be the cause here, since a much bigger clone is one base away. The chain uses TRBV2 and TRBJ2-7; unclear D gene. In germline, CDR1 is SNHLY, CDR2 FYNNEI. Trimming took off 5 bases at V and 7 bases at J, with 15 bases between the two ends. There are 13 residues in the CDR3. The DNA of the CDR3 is TGTGCCAGCAGTAGGTCCGCGTACAATGAGCAGTACTTC. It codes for CASSRSAYNEQYF.

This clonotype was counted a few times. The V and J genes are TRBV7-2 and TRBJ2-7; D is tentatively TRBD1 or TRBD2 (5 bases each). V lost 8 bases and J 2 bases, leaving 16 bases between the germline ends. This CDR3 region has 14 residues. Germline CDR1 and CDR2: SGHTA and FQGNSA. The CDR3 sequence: CASRGPFKAYEQYF. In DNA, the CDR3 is TGTGCCAGCCGGGGCCCTTTCAAGGCCTACGAGCAGTACTTC.

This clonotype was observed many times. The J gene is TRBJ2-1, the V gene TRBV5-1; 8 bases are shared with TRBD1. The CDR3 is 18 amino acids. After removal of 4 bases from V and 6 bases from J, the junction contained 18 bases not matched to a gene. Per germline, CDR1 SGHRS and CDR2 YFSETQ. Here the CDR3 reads CASSPGQDLITFPNEQFF. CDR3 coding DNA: TGCGCCAGCAGCCCGGGACAGGACCTAATTACTTTCCCCAATGAGCAGTTCTTC. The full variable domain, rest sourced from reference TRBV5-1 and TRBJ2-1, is KAGVTQTPRYLIKTRGQQVTLSCSPISGHRSVSWYQQTPGQGLQFLFEYFSETQRNKGNFPGRFSGRQFSNSRSEMNVSTLELGDSALYLCASSPGQDLITFPNEQFFGPGTRLTVL.

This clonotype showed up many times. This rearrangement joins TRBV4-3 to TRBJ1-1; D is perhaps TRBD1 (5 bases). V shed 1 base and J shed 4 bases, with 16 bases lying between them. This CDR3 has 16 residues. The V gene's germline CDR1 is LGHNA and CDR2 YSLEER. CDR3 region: CASSQVGHGSGTEAFF. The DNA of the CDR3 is TGCGCCAGCAGCCAAGTCGGACACGGCAGTGGCACTGAAGCTTTCTTT.